This TCR beta chain was recovered during a study of cytomegalovirus exposure and HLA in healthy donors. Generated by immunoSEQ multiplex PCR, the TCRdb table keeps only in-frame clones and is missing some. This sample has approximately 260,000 clones, with about 86% found just once. Deletions cut 6 bases from V and 5 bases from J, with 8 bases between. Germline V gene lookup returns CDR1 MNHNS and CDR2 SASEGT. CDR3 length: 12 amino acids. The donors belonged to the approximately 120-subject validation cohort, separate from the roughly 700-subject first cohort. The specimen was PBMCs. This TCR was recovered from a woman in her twenties or thirties in good health and CMV-seropositive. V is TRBV6-1 and J is TRBJ2-1; D gene ambiguous. This CDR3 reads CASSLLNNEQFF. CDR3 DNA: TGTGCCAGCAGCCTACTAAACAATGAGCAGTTCTTC.